Following are 29 T cell receptor beta chains from one sample sequenced in a study of blood T cell repertoires in COVID-19. The repertoire was sequenced with immunoSEQ multiplex PCR; TCRdb's copy has only in-frame clones and lacks some. The sample consists of roughly 400,000 clones, about 90% of them appearing once. What was sequenced was PBMCs or T cells enriched from blood (not recorded which). These receptors were taken from a woman aged 30 to 39 who had recovered from COVID-19.

Of note for this clone: The same CDR3 can be traced to other DNA sequences in this sample. The chain is built from TRBV3-1 (or the pseudogene TRBV3-2) and TRBJ1-2; 12 nucleotides agree with TRBD1. Germline trimming cut 3 bases from V and 4 bases from J; bases unmatched to any gene: 0. CDR3 length: 14 residues. Per germline, CDR1 LGHDT and CDR2 YNNKEL (reference sequence). As DNA, the CDR3 is TGTGCCAGCAGCCAGGGACAGGGGGCCTATGGCTACACCTTC. It encodes CASSQGQGAYGYTF.

This chain joins TRBV12-2 and TRBJ1-4; the D call in the table, TRBD1, was not verified against the DNA. TRBV12-2 is reported as a pseudogene. The CDR3 extends over 16 amino acids. DNA of the CDR3: TGTGCAAGTCGCTTCGGGACAGCGTTATCGAATGAAAAACTGTTTTTT. It codes for CASRFGTALSNEKLFF.

This sequence joins TRBV7-2 and TRBJ1-6; 7 bases line up with TRBD1. CDR3 length: 15 amino acids. In germline, CDR1 is SGHTA, CDR2 FQGNSA. V was pared by 5 bases and J by 6 bases, with 7 bases of the junction left unmatched. The CDR3 nucleotides are TGTGCCAGCAGCACCACCGGGACAGCTAATTCACCCCTCCACTTT. Translation: CASSTTGTANSPLHF. Looking up the rest from reference TRBV7-2 and TRBJ1-6 gives the full variable domain: GAGVSQSPSNKVTEKGKDVELRCDPISGHTALYWYRQSLGQGLEFLIYFQGNSAPDKSGLPSDRFSAERTGGSVSTLTIQRTQQEDSAVYLCASSTTGTANSPLHFGNGTRLTVT.

This clone showed up just a few times. The rearrangement links TRBV19 to TRBJ2-3; TRBD2 matches at 12 bases. J gave up 0 bases and V 5 bases, and 0 bases lay outside the gene matches. This CDR3 contains 15 residues. The germline CDR1 and CDR2 sequences are LNHDA and SQIVND (reference sequence). The chain's CDR3 is CASSGTSGSTDTQYF. In DNA, the CDR3 is TGTGCCAGTAGTGGGACTAGCGGGAGCACAGATACGCAGTATTTT.

CDR3 region: CASSLEAGVSYGYTF. In DNA, the CDR3 is TGCGCCAGCAGCTTGGAGGCAGGGGTGTCATATGGCTACACCTTC. The chain combines TRBV5-1 with TRBJ1-2; D might be TRBD1 (6 bases). V was clipped by 0 bases and J by 5 bases, with 14 bases between them. Germline V lookup: CDR1 SGHRS, CDR2 YFSETQ. This CDR3 is built from 15 residues.

The chain links TRBV27 to TRBJ2-2, with TRBD2 matching 7 bases. This CDR3 region has 14 residues. Trimming took 8 bases from V and 6 from J; bases not matched to a gene: 9. Germline CDR1 and CDR2: MNHEY and SMNVEV (reference sequence). CDR3 amino acids: CASRKWRESGELFF. CDR3 in DNA: TGTGCCAGCCGGAAGTGGCGGGAGTCCGGGGAGCTGTTTTTT.

The rearrangement links TRBV21-1 to TRBJ2-3; the tabulated D call, TRBD2, remains unverified against the DNA. TRBV21-1 is a listed pseudogene. The CDR3 has 22 amino acids. The chain's CDR3 is CASSKISKGISGTSGSTDTQYF. The CDR3 region has the DNA TGTGCCAGCAGCAAAATATCTAAGGGGATATCCGGGACTAGCGGGAGCACAGATACGCAGTATTTT.

By share of the sample, this clone is medium-sized. The rearrangement links TRBV7-2 to TRBJ2-5, with 9 bases matching TRBD2. The germline V gene encodes CDR1 SGHTA and CDR2 FQGNSA. This CDR3 comprises 16 residues. The junction had 8 bases not matched to a gene; V was cut back by 1 base and J by 5 bases. The CDR3 DNA reads as TGTGCCAGCAGCTTAGGCGGGGGGGGATATCCGGAGACCCAGTACTTC. Translated: CASSLGGGGYPETQYF.

The chain couples TRBV5-8 to TRBJ2-1, with 7 positions matching TRBD2. J was trimmed by 13 bases and V by 4 bases; bases with no gene match: 20. The CDR3 length is 16 residues. Per the germline V gene, CDR1 is SGHTS and CDR2 is YDEGEE. CDR3: CASSPGTGRALRTQFF. DNA of the CDR3: TGTGCCAGCAGCCCGGGAACGGGGAGGGCCCTCCGTACCCAGTTCTTC.

The chain recombines TRBV4-3 with TRBJ1-2; D remains unclear. Trimming took off 1 base at V and 4 bases at J, with 16 bases between the two ends. This CDR3 has 16 residues. Germline assignment: CDR1 LGHNA and CDR2 YSLEER. The DNA for the CDR3 is TGCGCCAGCAGCCAAGGGAGGTTCCAATTGATCTATGGCTACACCTTC. As protein: CASSQGRFQLIYGYTF.

With respect to this clone: One end of the junction does not line up with germline, which may come from a read error. The chain recombines TRBV7-8 with TRBJ1-1; D gene ambiguous. This CDR3 contains 14 residues. Germline CDR1 and CDR2: SGHVS and FQNEAQ. CDR3 bases: TGTGCCAGCAGCCTAGCGGGAGGGCTCACTGAAGCTTTCTTT. It translates to CASSLAGGLTEAFF.

This clone was detected only a few times. The V and J genes are TRBV7-8 and TRBJ1-1; 8 bases fit TRBD1. The CDR3 runs 14 residues. The V gene end was trimmed by 5 bases and the J gene end by 5 bases; junction bases not matched to a gene: 7. Looked up from germline, CDR1 is SGHVS and CDR2 is FQNEAQ. CDR3 sequence (DNA): TGTGCCAGCAGCCCCCAGGGGGCCCGGACTGAAGCTTTCTTT. This gives the protein CASSPQGARTEAFF.

The chain joins TRBV4-1 to TRBJ1-1; a possible D gene is TRBD1 (5 bases). The length of the CDR3 is 16 residues. Trimming removed 4 bases at V and 5 bases at J, with 20 bases between. Germline V CDR1 and CDR2: MGHRA, YSYEKL. CDR3 sequence (DNA): TGCGCCAGCAGCCGCCCTTCGGGGGGGGGAACGACTGAAGCTTTCTTT. As protein: CASSRPSGGGTTEAFF.

The chain is built from TRBV5-4 and TRBJ2-7, with D perhaps TRBD1 (6 bases). Trimming shortened V by 4 bases and J by 0 bases, and 17 bases separated the two germline ends. The length of the CDR3 is 16 residues. CDR1 is SGHNT and CDR2 is YYREEE in the germline V gene (reference sequence). The CDR3 region is CASSRGMDRISYEQYF. CDR3 in DNA: TGTGCCAGCAGCCGAGGCATGGACAGAATCTCCTACGAGCAGTACTTC.

The J gene is TRBJ1-1, the V gene TRBV7-3; D is uncertain. Germline V gene lookup returns CDR1 SGHTA and CDR2 FQGTGA. Deletions cut 2 bases from V and 1 base from J, with 8 bases between. The CDR3 is made up of 14 amino acids. The DNA of the CDR3 is TGTGCCAGCAGCTTAGGGAGATCGAACACTGAAGCTTTCTTT. It encodes CASSLGRSNTEAFF.

The V call is TRBV10-3, the J call TRBJ2-7, with TRBD2 as a possible D gene (5 bases). CDR3 length: 15 residues. Trimming pared 1 base from V and 4 bases from J, leaving 14 bases between. Germline CDR1 is ENHRY and CDR2 is SYGVKD. The CDR3 reads CAISEFGVLAYEQYF. Written as DNA, the CDR3 is TGTGCCATCAGTGAGTTCGGGGTTCTTGCTTACGAGCAGTACTTC.

Comments on this clone: Within the sample, other DNA sequences also encode this same CDR3. This chain links TRBV9 with TRBJ2-1; D is uncertain. This CDR3 has 15 residues. The V and J ends lost 0 bases and 0 bases respectively, with 7 bases between them. CDR1 and CDR2 from the germline V gene are SGDLS and YYNGEE. The CDR3 DNA sequence: TGTGCCAGCAGCGTAGAACCGAGCTCCTACAATGAGCAGTTCTTC. Its protein is CASSVEPSSYNEQFF.

The rearrangement joins TRBV27 to TRBJ1-5; 10 positions match TRBD1. V trimming: 10 bases; J trimming: 4 bases; junction bases outside the gene matches: 10. The CDR3 is 15 residues long. Per the germline V gene, CDR1 is MNHEY and CDR2 is SMNVEV (reference sequence). The CDR3 reads CAIRGGQGNNQPQHF. CDR3 DNA sequence: TGTGCCATCCGAGGGGGACAGGGGAATAATCAGCCCCAGCATTTT.

CDR3 in DNA: TGCAGTGCTACTCGTACAGATACGCAGTATTTT. Its protein is CSATRTDTQYF. This rearrangement joins TRBV20-1 to TRBJ2-3, with no clear D. Germline V CDR1 and CDR2: DFQATT, SNEGSKA (reference sequence). This CDR3 contains 11 residues. Trimming left V 4 bases short and J 3 bases short, with 5 bases between.

The chain combines TRBV5-1 with TRBJ1-6, with a weak D call TRBD1 (5 bases). V was shortened by 0 bases and J by 7 bases, with 11 bases between the two germline ends. In germline, CDR1 is SGHRS, CDR2 YFSETQ. The CDR3 runs 15 residues. CDR3 nucleotide sequence: TGCGCCAGCAGCTTGGCAGGGTATTCGAATTCACCCCTCCACTTT. This sequence encodes CASSLAGYSNSPLHF.

This clone was seen more than once but under ten times. The rearrangement joins TRBV7-2 to TRBJ1-2, with D possibly being TRBD1 (5 bases). The CDR3 totals 14 residues. The germline gives CDR1 SGHTA, CDR2 FQGNSA. Deletions cut 3 bases from V and 0 bases from J, with 8 bases between. The CDR3 DNA is TGTGCCAGCAGCTTCGCGGACACTAACTATGGCTACACCTTC. Translation: CASSFADTNYGYTF.

CDR3 in DNA: TGTGCCAGCAGCCAAAGTGGGACTAGCGATATAGATACGCAGTATTTT. It encodes CASSQSGTSDIDTQYF. The chain joins TRBV3-1 (or the pseudogene TRBV3-2) to TRBJ2-3, with TRBD2 matching over 10 bases. The V gene's germline CDR1 is LGHDT and CDR2 YNNKEL (reference sequence). The CDR3 sequence is 16 residues long. Losses at the gene ends were 2 bases for V and 5 bases for J; bases not matched to a gene: 7.

The rearrangement links TRBV25-1 to TRBJ2-3, with TRBD1 as a possible D gene (5 bases). CDR3 length equals 15 residues. V gave up 0 bases and J gave up 0 bases, with 7 bases separating them. Per the germline V gene, CDR1 is MGHDK and CDR2 is SYGVNS. The CDR3, as DNA: TGTGCCAGCAGTGAATATGGGGCAAGCACAGATACGCAGTATTTT. It yields the protein CASSEYGASTDTQYF.

The V call is TRBV2, the J call TRBJ1-3; 8 positions match TRBD1. The V gene's germline CDR1 is SNHLY and CDR2 FYNNEI. The CDR3 loop spans 14 amino acids. Germline trimming cut 8 bases from V and 0 bases from J; bases unmatched to any gene: 3. The CDR3 DNA follows: TGTGCCAGCTCGGACAGGGCCTCTGGAAACACCATATATTTT. Its translation is CASSDRASGNTIYF.

The J gene is TRBJ2-7, the V gene TRBV19; 10 nucleotides match TRBD2. Germline V gene lookup returns CDR1 LNHDA and CDR2 SQIVND (reference sequence). V shed 5 bases, J shed 7 bases, and the junction held 8 bases outside the gene matches. CDR3 length equals 14 residues. CDR3 in amino acids: CASSGSGRMTEQYF. The CDR3 bases are TGTGCCAGTAGTGGTAGCGGGAGGATGACGGAGCAGTACTTC.

V gene TRBV19 combines with J gene TRBJ2-2; D uncertain. V was clipped by 9 bases and J by 6 bases, with 8 bases between them. The CDR3 contains 11 residues. Germline assignment: CDR1 LNHDA and CDR2 SQIVND (reference sequence). The DNA of the CDR3 is TGTGCCAGCCGTCAGGCCGGGGAGCTGTTTTTT. Translating it yields CASRQAGELFF.

V usage is TRBV2 and J usage is TRBJ2-1; 10 bases align to TRBD2. J gave up 3 bases and V 5 bases, and 13 bases lay outside the gene matches. Germline V CDR1 and CDR2: SNHLY, FYNNEI. The CDR3 spans 18 residues. This CDR3 is CASSLKDPSGSIYNEQFF. CDR3 DNA sequence: TGTGCCAGCAGTCTGAAAGACCCTAGCGGGAGTATCTACAATGAGCAGTTCTTC.

As DNA, the CDR3 is TGTGCCAGCAGTTATGGGGGGAAGCGTGGCTACACCTTC. As protein: CASSYGGKRGYTF. The chain couples TRBV6-5 to TRBJ1-2; a possible D gene is TRBD1 (5 bases). This CDR3 has 13 residues. The germline V gene has CDR1 MNHEY and CDR2 SVGAGI. The germline V and J ends were trimmed by 3 bases and 7 bases, with 12 bases remaining between them.

The chain carries TRBV7-9 and TRBJ2-3, with D possibly TRBD2 on 5 matching bases. The V gene lost 7 bases and the J gene lost 2 bases, with 13 bases spanning the gap. Looked up from germline, CDR1 is SEHNR and CDR2 is FQNEAQ (reference sequence). The CDR3 is 14 residues long. DNA for the CDR3: TGTGCCAGCACCGACGAGGGAGCCACAGATACGCAGTATTTT. Its translation: CASTDEGATDTQYF.